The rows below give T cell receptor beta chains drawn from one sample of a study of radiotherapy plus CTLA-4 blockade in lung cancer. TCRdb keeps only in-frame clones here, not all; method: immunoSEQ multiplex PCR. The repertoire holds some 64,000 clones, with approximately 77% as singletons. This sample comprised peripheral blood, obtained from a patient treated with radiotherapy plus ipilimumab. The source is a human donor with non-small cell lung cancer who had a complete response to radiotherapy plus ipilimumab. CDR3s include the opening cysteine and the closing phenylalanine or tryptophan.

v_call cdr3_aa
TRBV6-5 CASSYSEGNQPQHF
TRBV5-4 CASSPDSGNTIYF
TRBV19 CASSNYIPLRRGAGEQFF
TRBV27 CASSLSRQVPCNEQFF
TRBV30 CAWSVTSGPTDTQYF
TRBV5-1 CASSPEAGGNYGYTF
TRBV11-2 CASSSAGGRGEKLFF
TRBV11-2 CASSLDGWGGLEKLFF
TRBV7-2 CASSLRTGSTYNEQFF
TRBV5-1 CASSLKGGRGYNEQFF
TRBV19 CASSERASNYGYTF
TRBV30 CAWRPGGVAEAFF
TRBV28 CASSFGQGASQPQHF
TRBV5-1 CASSEFSGNTIYF
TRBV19 CASSIDRGNYGYTF
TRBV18 CASSPGRGVTQYF
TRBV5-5 CASSLAGQGRGEKLFF
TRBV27 CASSSWGANEKLFF
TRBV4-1 CASSRYTTGDSPLHF
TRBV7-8 CASTAVQTHNPKLYEQYF
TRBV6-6 CASSYGAGAYF
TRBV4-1 CASSQIRRGPQHF
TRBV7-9 CASSWDRAEKLFF
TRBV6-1 CASSEDRDSFKIQALTDTQYF
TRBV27 CASSPHNSGNTIYF
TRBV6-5 CATRGQGVSRYTF
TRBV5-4 CASSSGGGRFYGYTF
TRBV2 CASSVSGGHHKFTDTQYF
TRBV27 CASTPAGFQLTEAFF
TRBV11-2 CASSFGPSNTEAFF
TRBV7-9 CASSLGQGDIF
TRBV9 CASSDPGQGITGELFF
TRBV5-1 CASSPPGQGGGIGELFF
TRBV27 CASSLTGWATNEKLFF
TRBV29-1 CSVDRPLGRSYTF